The clone carrying this T cell receptor beta chain has a count of ten or more. Its specificity is unknown. This sample was included in a study of T-cell reconstitution after alpha-beta-depleted transplantation in children. Findings and limits, study-wide: It was surviving recipient T cells and thymic progenitors that gave some patients high TCRbeta diversity at day 60. When one year had passed after transplant, most T-cell counts and diversity came from newly produced T cells. Several hundred expanded graft clones reportedly supplied alpha-beta T cells about two months after transplant.

TCRbeta library construction was performed incorporating unique molecular identifiers. TCRdb itself ran the PCR reads through MiXCR, one entry per CDR3 protein. The sample includes 40,000 to 60,000 distinct CDR3 sequences, approximately 8.7% of them seen just once. CDR3 length: 12 amino acids. Germline V gene sequence: CDR1 DFQATT, CDR2 SNEGSKA (reference sequence). V shed 3 bases and J shed 4 bases, with 10 bases lying between them. The source material was PBMCs, mostly from graft donor cells, sampled 60 days after TCRalphabeta/CD19-depleted stem cell transplant. This clonotype originated in a male patient under 10 years old who had a stem cell transplant for chronic granulomatous disease, so the T cells may come from the graft donor. This rearrangement joins TRBV20-1 to TRBJ2-7; perhaps TRBD2 as D (6 bases). The CDR3 protein is CSASLAGYEQYF. CDR3 nucleotide sequence: TGCAGTGCTAGTTTGGCGGGGTACGAGCAGTACTTC.